This TCR beta chain derives from a study of cytotoxic CD8 clonotypes in ibrutinib-treated CLL. At the level of the study: Response sampling occurred after a median roughly twelve months of treatment (range 6 to 36). Study results and limitations: Elevated clonality accompanied ibrutinib response, with a return toward baseline values at progression. Contraction or stability on treatment characterized the public clonotypes, which were uncommon. Measured clonality at baseline was greater than in age-matched healthy donors and tracked with circulating CD8+ T-cell counts.

The CDR3 sequence is 15 residues long. Losses at the gene ends were 6 bases for V and 5 bases for J; bases not matched to a gene: 9. Per germline, CDR1 SGHRS and CDR2 YFSETQ. Comment on this clone: Its target is unknown.

Libraries were prepared by immunoSEQ multiplex PCR; TCRdb keeps only in-frame clonotypes and omits some of them. The sample lists around 92,000 clones; 70% to 80% were seen once. This TCR came from a human donor with chronic lymphocytic leukemia. Sequencing used PBMCs, obtained after 24 months of ibrutinib treatment. The rearrangement joins TRBV5-1 to TRBJ2-3, with 10 bases fitting TRBD2. CDR3 sequence reads: CASTSGRGIGDTQYF. DNA for the CDR3: TGCGCCAGCACTAGCGGGAGAGGGATCGGAGATACGCAGTATTTT.